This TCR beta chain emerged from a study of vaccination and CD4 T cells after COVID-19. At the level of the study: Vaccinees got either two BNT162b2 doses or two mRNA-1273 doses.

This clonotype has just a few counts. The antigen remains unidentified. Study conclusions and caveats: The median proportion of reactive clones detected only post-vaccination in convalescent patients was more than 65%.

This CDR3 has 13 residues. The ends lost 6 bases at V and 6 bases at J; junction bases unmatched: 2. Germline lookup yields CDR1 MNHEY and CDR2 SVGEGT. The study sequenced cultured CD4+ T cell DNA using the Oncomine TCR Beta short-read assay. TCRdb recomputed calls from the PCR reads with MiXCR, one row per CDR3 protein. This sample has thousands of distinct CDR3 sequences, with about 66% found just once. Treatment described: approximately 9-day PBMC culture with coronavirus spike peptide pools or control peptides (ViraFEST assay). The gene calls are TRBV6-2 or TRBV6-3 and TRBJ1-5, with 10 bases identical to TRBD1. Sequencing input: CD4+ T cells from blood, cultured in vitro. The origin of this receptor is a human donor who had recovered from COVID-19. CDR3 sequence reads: CASRGTGVQPQHF. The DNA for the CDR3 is TGTGCCAGCAGGGGGACAGGGGTTCAGCCCCAGCATTTT.